The 21 T cell receptor beta chains presented below share a single source sample, sequenced in a study of CD8+ T cells in alopecia areata. Treatment described: oral pan-JAK inhibitor, 5-10 mg twice daily. RNA extraction and reverse transcription yielded cDNA as sequencing template. Sequenced by immunoSEQ multiplex PCR; TCRdb stores in-frame clones only, minus some. Among 130,000 to 150,000 clones listed, about four fifths were seen once. The starting material was CD8+ T cells sorted from blood, obtained at week 4, from a patient treated with tofacitinib. Every receptor here comes from a human donor with alopecia areata.

V and J are TRBV4-1 and TRBJ1-6; weak D call: TRBD1 (6 bases). In germline, CDR1 is MGHRA, CDR2 YSYEKL. CDR3 length: 16 amino acids. V was clipped by 0 bases and J by 6 bases, with 12 bases between them. CDR3 DNA: TGCGCCAGCAGCCAAGAACAGGGTGGTGGTAATTCACCCCTCCACTTT. Its translation is CASSQEQGGGNSPLHF.

The rearrangement joins TRBV11-1 to TRBJ1-6; TRBD1 aligns across 8 bases. This CDR3 has 14 residues. The germline V gene has CDR1 SGHAT and CDR2 FQDESV (reference sequence). The ends lost 2 bases at V and 10 bases at J; junction bases unmatched: 4. This chain's CDR3 is CASSLTGGSSPLHF. CDR3 bases: TGTGCCAGCAGCTTAACAGGGGGTTCATCACCCCTCCACTTT.

As DNA, the CDR3 is TGCGCCAGCAACCCAGGGACAGCAGAAGAAGCTTTCTTT. It codes for CASNPGTAEEAFF. J is TRBJ1-1 and V is TRBV10-2, with TRBD1 identical over 7 bases. Germline V gene data show CDR1 as WSHSY and CDR2 as SAAADI. This CDR3 is 13 amino acids long. V was pared by 7 bases and J by 8 bases, with 10 bases of the junction left unmatched.

The chain carries TRBV27 and TRBJ2-5; 11 bases line up with TRBD2. CDR1 is MNHEY, CDR2 SMNVEV, per germline (reference sequence). The CDR3 covers 15 residues. V shed 6 bases and J 5 bases; nucleotides not matched to a gene: 8. The CDR3 sequence is CASRLWASGGETQYF. DNA of the CDR3: TGTGCCAGCAGACTATGGGCTAGCGGGGGGGAGACCCAGTACTTC.

The CDR3, as DNA: TGTGCCAGCAACGTCCTCACAGATACGCAGTATTTT. It translates to CASNVLTDTQYF. The chain joins TRBV9 to TRBJ2-3; D is unclear. The length of the CDR3 is 12 residues. Germline V lookup: CDR1 SGDLS, CDR2 YYNGEE. The V end lost 6 bases, the J end lost 2 bases, and 7 bases lay between the germline ends.

V usage is TRBV7-9 and J usage is TRBJ2-5; perhaps D is TRBD1 or TRBD2 (5 bases each). The germline V gene encodes CDR1 SEHNR and CDR2 FQNEAQ (reference sequence). The CDR3 extends over 16 amino acids. The V and J ends lost 0 bases and 1 base respectively, with 12 bases between them. DNA of the CDR3: TGTGCCAGCAGCTTAGCCGACCGGGGCCTCCAAGAGACCCAGTACTTC. It codes for CASSLADRGLQETQYF.

The chain uses TRBV13 and TRBJ2-2; D call uncertain. V shed 5 bases and J shed 6 bases, with 7 bases lying between them. This CDR3 is 12 amino acids long. Per the germline V gene, CDR1 is PRHDT and CDR2 is FYEKMQ (reference sequence). CDR3: CASSDGPGELFF. In nucleotides, the CDR3 is TGTGCCAGCAGCGATGGGCCCGGGGAGCTGTTTTTT.

This clone is medium-sized in the sample. The chain combines TRBV7-9 with TRBJ2-1; tentative D call: TRBD2 (6 bases). With 5 bases removed from V and 1 base from J, the gap between germline ends came to 12 bases. The CDR3 covers 15 residues. Germline assignment: CDR1 SEHNR and CDR2 FQNEAQ (reference sequence). The CDR3 spells CASSGLPESYNEQFF. In DNA, the CDR3 is TGTGCCAGCAGCGGACTACCGGAATCCTACAATGAGCAGTTCTTC. Full variable domain (missing parts from reference TRBV7-9 and TRBJ2-1): DTGVSQNPRHKITKRGQNVTFRCDPISEHNRLYWYRQTLGQGPEFLTYFQNEAQLEKSRLLSDRFSAERPKGSFSTLEIQRTEQGDSAMYLCASSGLPESYNEQFFGPGTRLTVL.

The chain carries TRBV7-2 and TRBJ2-1; TRBD1 matches at 7 bases. Losses at the gene ends were 3 bases for V and 7 bases for J; bases not matched to a gene: 15. The CDR3 spans 17 residues. Germline values: CDR1 SGHTA, CDR2 FQGNSA. CDR3 bases: TGTGCCAGCAGCTTTGGACAGGTCTATCGCCACATTAATGAGCAGTTCTTC. Translating it yields CASSFGQVYRHINEQFF.

Here the CDR3 reads CSVEAETGTYEQYF. CDR3 in DNA: TGCAGCGTTGAAGCGGAAACAGGTACCTACGAGCAGTACTTC. The rearrangement joins TRBV29-1 to TRBJ2-7; the D gene is possibly TRBD1 (5 bases). The CDR3 is 14 residues long. Germline V gives CDR1 SQVTM, CDR2 ANQGSEA. Between the trimmed V and J ends, which lost 1 base and 2 bases, there was a span of 12 bases.

The chain combines TRBV9 with TRBJ2-6, with D possibly matching TRBD1 (5 bases). CDR1 SGDLS and CDR2 YYNGEE come from the germline V gene. The V and J ends lost 4 bases and 0 bases respectively, with 26 bases between them. The CDR3 covers 21 residues. The CDR3 region is CASSPKPDRLTTSSGANVLTF. The CDR3 bases are TGTGCCAGCAGCCCTAAACCCGACAGATTAACTACCTCCTCTGGGGCCAACGTCCTGACTTTC.

J is TRBJ2-1 and V is TRBV6-6; 8 bases map to TRBD1. V dropped 6 bases and J dropped 4; count of bases not matched to a gene: 8. The germline V gene encodes CDR1 MNHNY and CDR2 SVGAGI (reference sequence). The CDR3 loop spans 15 amino acids. CDR3 nucleotides: TGTGCCAGCAGCCCCGGCGACAGGGGATACAATGAGCAGTTCTTC. As protein: CASSPGDRGYNEQFF.

The chain couples TRBV2 to TRBJ1-4; no reliable D call. The germline V and J ends were trimmed by 7 bases and 11 bases, with 11 bases remaining between them. This CDR3 has 11 residues. Germline V gene lookup returns CDR1 SNHLY and CDR2 FYNNEI. As DNA, the CDR3 is TGTGCCAGCACCCCGCTGGGGAAACTGTTTTTT. Its protein is CASTPLGKLFF.

This sequence joins TRBV5-6 and TRBJ2-1; D might be TRBD1 (5 bases). Germline-derived CDR1 and CDR2 are SGHDT and YYEEEE. The CDR3 has 15 residues. The V end was cut by 0 bases, the J end by 10 bases, with 17 bases between. CDR3 in amino acids: CASSLDSYGALEQFF. The CDR3 DNA reads as TGTGCCAGCAGCTTGGATTCGTATGGGGCCCTAGAGCAGTTCTTC.

The table lists this clone with a few counts. V gene TRBV27 combines with J gene TRBJ2-7, with TRBD1 matching over 9 bases. The germline V gene has CDR1 MNHEY and CDR2 SMNVEV (reference sequence). Trimming at V came to 3 bases and at J to 4 bases, leaving 4 bases not matched to a gene. The CDR3 has 14 amino acids. In nucleotides, the CDR3 is TGTGCCAGCAGTTTCCGGACAGGGGTGTACGAGCAGTACTTC. Translating it yields CASSFRTGVYEQYF.

The rearrangement joins TRBV4-3 to TRBJ2-7, with D possibly being TRBD1 (5 bases). The V gene lost 0 bases and the J gene lost 2 bases, with 14 bases spanning the gap. Germline values: CDR1 LGHNA, CDR2 YSLEER. The CDR3 runs to 16 residues. CDR3 loop: CASSQDLGQGAYEQYF. The CDR3 DNA reads TGCGCCAGCAGCCAAGATCTAGGGCAGGGTGCCTACGAGCAGTACTTC.

The chain combines TRBV21-1 with TRBJ2-4; the DNA was not used to check the table's D call, TRBD1. TRBV21-1 is a pseudogene. The CDR3 covers 17 residues. The CDR3 DNA reads TGTGCCAGCACCGTAGGGACAGGTCTGCTCTGGGGGAACATTCAGTACTTC. This sequence encodes CASTVGTGLLWGNIQYF.

The rearrangement uses TRBV7-9 and TRBJ1-2, with 7 positions matching TRBD1. Unmatched junction bases numbered 5, after V lost 1 base and J lost 6 bases. The CDR3 covers 14 residues. CDR1 and CDR2 from the germline V gene are SEHNR and FQNEAQ (reference sequence). CDR3 protein: CASSLDRGAHGYTF. In DNA form, the CDR3 reads TGTGCCAGCAGCTTAGACAGGGGCGCCCATGGCTACACCTTC. The variable domain in full, completed from reference TRBV7-9 and TRBJ1-2, reads DTGVSQNPRHKITKRGQNVTFRCDPISEHNRLYWYRQTLGQGPEFLTYFQNEAQLEKSRLLSDRFSAERPKGSFSTLEIQRTEQGDSAMYLCASSLDRGAHGYTFGSGTRLTVV.

The V gene is TRBV4-1, the J gene TRBJ2-1, with D perhaps given as TRBD1 or TRBD2 (5 bases each). Trimming left V 6 bases short and J 0 bases short, with 18 bases between. Germline V gene sequence: CDR1 MGHRA, CDR2 YSYEKL. The CDR3 spans 17 residues. In DNA form, the CDR3 reads TGCGCCAGCAGTCCAAGTCCCGCAGGGAGCTCCTACAATGAGCAGTTCTTC. This translates into CASSPSPAGSSYNEQFF.

Comment on this clone: Relative to the germline gene, one junction end is altered; a read error may explain this. The V gene is TRBV7-7, the J gene TRBJ2-5; D gene unclear. Per the germline V gene, CDR1 is SSHAT and CDR2 is FNYEAQ (reference sequence). This CDR3 region has 15 residues. Here the CDR3 reads CASSQKTQHQETQYF. DNA for the CDR3: TGTGCTAGCAGCCAAAAGACGCAGCACCAAGAGACCCAGTACTTC.

The chain carries TRBV4-1 and TRBJ2-1, with TRBD2 matching over 10 bases. The CDR3 length is 15 residues. CDR1 is MGHRA and CDR2 is YSYEKL in the germline V gene. The junction had 8 bases not matched to a gene; V was cut back by 3 bases and J by 9 bases. In nucleotides, the CDR3 is TGCGCCAGCAGCCAGGAAAGCGGGGGGGCCCTTGAGCAGTTCTTC. It encodes CASSQESGGALEQFF.